Described below is a single T cell receptor beta chain sequence and its context. This CDR3 is 14 amino acids long. Trimming stripped 4 bases from V and 4 bases from J, with 14 bases between. Germline values: CDR1 SGHNT, CDR2 YYREEE (reference sequence). The data belong to a study of blood T cell repertoires in COVID-19. For the study at large: Acute-phase and convalescent COVID-19 samples originated in the United States, Italy and Spain.

Per the original methods: Amplification of reference gene primers provided the estimated nucleated cell counts. Clones were read by immunoSEQ multiplex PCR, and TCRdb kept only the in-frame ones, dropping some. That table gives V, J and clone size, and the DNA gave D and trimming. The sample has around 100,000 clones; approximately 84% are singletons. The chain recombines TRBV5-4 with TRBJ1-1; no firm D call. The receptor's source is a human donor in a cohort sampled during active COVID-19. The sample consisted of peripheral blood. The CDR3 is CASSTGGPSTEAFF. Here the CDR3 DNA reads TGTGCCAGCAGCACGGGAGGGCCGTCCACTGAAGCTTTCTTT.